What follows are 22 T cell receptor beta chains derived from one specimen sequenced in a study of CXCR3-negative and CXCR3-positive naive CD8 T cells. UMI-labeled 5' RACE TRB cDNA libraries were prepared from the cells. TCRdb re-analyzed the 5' RACE reads; it lists each CDR3 protein once, without DNA. The sample holds approximately 100,000 distinct CDR3 sequences. Study results and limitations: Against CXCR3-negative naive cells, CXCR3-positive naive cells showed more hydrophobic TRB CDR3s.

These receptors' targets are unknown. Sequences were obtained from naive CXCR3+ CD8+ T cells from blood. Stated subset: CD45RO-CCR7+CD27+CD95- naive CD8+ T cells expressing CXCR3 (TNR3+). The source of these receptors is a human donor in good health. Some clones in this sample may be carry-over from other donors' samples.

The CDR3 sequence: CSVDQDDSYEQYF. This chain uses TRBV29-1 with TRBJ2-7. The germline V gene encodes CDR1 SQVTM and CDR2 ANQGSEA. CDR3 size: 13 residues.

The chain has TRBV4-3 and TRBJ1-4. CDR1 is LGHNA, CDR2 YSLEER, per germline. CDR3 length: 13 residues. CDR3 region: CASSQGMNEKLFF.

V and J are TRBV7-9 and TRBJ2-4. From germline, CDR1 is SEHNR and CDR2 FQNEAQ (reference sequence). The CDR3 consists of 14 residues. The CDR3 spells CASSSGFAKNIQYF.

The CDR3 region is CASSLESGTGTGNTIYF. V usage is TRBV5-1 and J usage is TRBJ1-3; TCRdb indicates TRBD1, and absent DNA this call remains unverified. This CDR3 contains 17 residues. Germline V gene lookup returns CDR1 SGHRS and CDR2 YFSETQ.

The J gene is TRBJ2-7, the V gene TRBV19; TCRdb's D call of TRBD2 is untestable without DNA. CDR3 length: 14 residues. Germline CDR1 reads LNHDA; CDR2 reads SQIVND (reference sequence). Here the CDR3 reads CASSTGPSSHEQYF.

The V and J genes are TRBV12-5 and TRBJ2-5; the TCRdb D gene call, TRBD1, has no DNA to confirm it. The CDR3 covers 13 residues. The germline V gene has CDR1 LGHNT and CDR2 FRNRAP. This chain's CDR3 is CASGPGLGETQYF.

CDR3 loop: CASSLGGVGEQYF. The gene calls are TRBV11-2 and TRBJ2-7; TCRdb selects TRBD2, and the lack of DNA leaves this call unchecked. Germline V CDR1 and CDR2: SGHAT, FQNNGV. CDR3 length equals 13 residues.

The rearrangement uses TRBV10-3 and TRBJ2-7. Germline assignment: CDR1 ENHRY and CDR2 SYGVKD. The CDR3 contains 16 residues. The CDR3 region is CAISESGFEDAYEQYF.

The rearrangement joins TRBV27 to TRBJ2-1; TCRdb's D gene call, TRBD1, goes unchecked for lack of DNA. CDR3 length equals 13 residues. The germline CDR1 and CDR2 sequences are MNHEY and SMNVEV (reference sequence). The CDR3 reads CASSWTAGGEQFF.

This sequence joins TRBV20-1 and TRBJ2-7; TCRdb picks TRBD1, but there is no DNA to check that call. The CDR3 runs to 14 residues. Per germline, CDR1 DFQATT and CDR2 SNEGSKA (reference sequence). CDR3 residues: CSARDPGRAYEQYF.

The chain is built from TRBV20-1 and TRBJ2-7; TCRdb lists TRBD2, though no DNA is available to test this call. Germline V CDR1 and CDR2: DFQATT, SNEGSKA (reference sequence). The CDR3 runs to 13 residues. CDR3 amino acids: CSAAVGLAYEQYF.

The rearrangement uses TRBV28 and TRBJ2-5; absent DNA, TCRdb's TRBD2 call cannot be checked. CDR3 length equals 16 residues. CDR1 MDHEN and CDR2 SYDVKM come from the germline V gene. CDR3 amino acids: CASRKPRDYKQETQYF.

The rearrangement uses TRBV11-2 and TRBJ2-1. Germline values: CDR1 SGHAT, CDR2 FQNNGV. The CDR3 is made up of 15 amino acids. CDR3 amino acids: CASSLFLLDGNEQFF.

The chain's CDR3 is CASSLGGTGDNEQFF. The chain combines TRBV7-3 with TRBJ2-1; TCRdb gives TRBD1 as the D gene, but with no DNA this cannot be confirmed. The CDR3 is made up of 15 amino acids. Germline V gene lookup returns CDR1 SGHTA and CDR2 FQGTGA.

The chain combines TRBV29-1 with TRBJ2-7; lacking DNA, the TRBD1 call made by TCRdb goes unchecked. Germline values: CDR1 SQVTM, CDR2 ANQGSEA. The CDR3 consists of 13 residues. The CDR3 region is CSVPGVNRGEQYF.

The rearrangement joins TRBV7-9 to TRBJ2-5. Germline V gene data show CDR1 as SEHNR and CDR2 as FQNEAQ (reference sequence). There are 13 residues in the CDR3. The CDR3 sequence is CASSFYTEVTQYF.

The J gene is TRBJ2-7, the V gene TRBV15; absent DNA, TCRdb's TRBD1 call cannot be checked. CDR3 size: 13 residues. Germline lookup yields CDR1 LNHNV and CDR2 YYDKDF (reference sequence). The chain's CDR3 is CATSSVTGHEQYF.

This chain links TRBV19 with TRBJ1-1; TCRdb's D gene call, TRBD1, goes unchecked for lack of DNA. The CDR3 is made up of 16 amino acids. In germline, CDR1 is LNHDA, CDR2 SQIVND (reference sequence). The CDR3 sequence: CASSIQGLGRATEAFF.

This CDR3 reads CSARAGREKLFF. The chain joins TRBV20-1 to TRBJ1-4; TCRdb selects TRBD1, and the lack of DNA leaves this call unchecked. Germline CDR1 and CDR2: DFQATT and SNEGSKA (reference sequence). This CDR3 has 12 residues.

The chain links TRBV28 to TRBJ2-7; with no DNA, the TCRdb D assignment of TRBD1 cannot be verified. CDR1 and CDR2 (germline): MDHEN, SYDVKM. There are 18 residues in the CDR3. CDR3 residues: CASSRVSKVALPGYEQYF.

This CDR3 is CASSFRQSNEQFF. The genes are TRBV3-1 and TRBJ2-1. From germline, CDR1 is LGHDT and CDR2 YNNKEL (reference sequence). The CDR3 extends over 13 amino acids.

The V gene is TRBV12-3 or TRBV12-4, the J gene TRBJ2-7. The CDR3 length is 14 residues. CDR3 loop: CASSLSGSSYEQYF.